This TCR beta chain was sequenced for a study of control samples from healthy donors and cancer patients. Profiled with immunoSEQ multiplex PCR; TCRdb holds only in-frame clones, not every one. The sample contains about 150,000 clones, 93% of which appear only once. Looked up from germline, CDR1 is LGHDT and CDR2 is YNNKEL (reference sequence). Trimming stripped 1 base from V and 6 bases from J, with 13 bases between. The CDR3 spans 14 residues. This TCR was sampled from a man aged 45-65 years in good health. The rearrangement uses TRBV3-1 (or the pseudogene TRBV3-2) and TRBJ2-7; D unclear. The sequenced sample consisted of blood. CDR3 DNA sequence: TGTGCCAGCAGCCAAGTCGACCAAGGTGGCGAGCAGTACTTC. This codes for CASSQVDQGGEQYF.